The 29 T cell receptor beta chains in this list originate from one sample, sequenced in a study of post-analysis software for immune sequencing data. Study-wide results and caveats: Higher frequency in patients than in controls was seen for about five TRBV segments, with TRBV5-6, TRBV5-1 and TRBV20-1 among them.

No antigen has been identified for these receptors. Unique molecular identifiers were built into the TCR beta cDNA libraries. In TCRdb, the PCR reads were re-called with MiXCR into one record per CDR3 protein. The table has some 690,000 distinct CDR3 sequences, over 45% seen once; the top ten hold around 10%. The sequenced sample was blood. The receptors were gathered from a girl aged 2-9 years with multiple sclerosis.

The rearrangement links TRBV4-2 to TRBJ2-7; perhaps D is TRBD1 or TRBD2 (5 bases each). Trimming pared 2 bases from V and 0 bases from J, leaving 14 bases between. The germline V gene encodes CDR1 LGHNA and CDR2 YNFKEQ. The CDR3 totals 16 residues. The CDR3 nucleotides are TGTGCCAGCAGCCAACTAGCCTGGGGGAGCTCCTACGAGCAGTACTTC. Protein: CASSQLAWGSSYEQYF.

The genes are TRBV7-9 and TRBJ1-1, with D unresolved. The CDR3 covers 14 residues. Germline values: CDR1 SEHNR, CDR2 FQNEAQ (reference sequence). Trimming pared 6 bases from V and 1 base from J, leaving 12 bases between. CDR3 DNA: TGTGCCAGCAGTCTTAGGCAGCAGAACACTGAAGCTTTCTTT. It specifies CASSLRQQNTEAFF.

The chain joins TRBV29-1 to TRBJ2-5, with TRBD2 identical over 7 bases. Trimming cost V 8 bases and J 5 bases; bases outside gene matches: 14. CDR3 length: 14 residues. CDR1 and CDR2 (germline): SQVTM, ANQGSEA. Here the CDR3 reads CSSFGGEVWETQYF. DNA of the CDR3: TGCAGCTCCTTTGGGGGGGAGGTATGGGAGACCCAGTACTTC.

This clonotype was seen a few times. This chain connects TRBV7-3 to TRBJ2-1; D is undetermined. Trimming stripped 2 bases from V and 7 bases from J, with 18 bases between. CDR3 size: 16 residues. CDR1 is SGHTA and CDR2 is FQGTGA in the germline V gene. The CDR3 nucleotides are TGTGCCAGCAGCTTAGGCGGCCGTCTATCGAGGAATGAGCAGTTCTTC. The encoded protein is CASSLGGRLSRNEQFF.

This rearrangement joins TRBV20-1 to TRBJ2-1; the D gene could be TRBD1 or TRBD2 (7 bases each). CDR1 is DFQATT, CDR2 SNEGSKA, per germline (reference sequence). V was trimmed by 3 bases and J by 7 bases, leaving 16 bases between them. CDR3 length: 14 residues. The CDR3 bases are TGCAGTGCTAGCACAGGGGTGGGGGGGAATGAGCAGTTCTTC. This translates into CSASTGVGGNEQFF.

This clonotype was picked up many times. The CDR3 protein is CASSQDLAGGPTDTQYF. The CDR3 bases are TGTGCCAGCAGCCAAGATCTAGCGGGGGGGCCCACAGATACGCAGTATTTT. V usage is TRBV4-2 and J usage is TRBJ2-3; 12 positions match TRBD2. The junction had 3 bases not matched to a gene; V was cut back by 0 bases and J by 2 bases. Germline V gene lookup returns CDR1 LGHNA and CDR2 YNFKEQ. This CDR3 comprises 17 residues.

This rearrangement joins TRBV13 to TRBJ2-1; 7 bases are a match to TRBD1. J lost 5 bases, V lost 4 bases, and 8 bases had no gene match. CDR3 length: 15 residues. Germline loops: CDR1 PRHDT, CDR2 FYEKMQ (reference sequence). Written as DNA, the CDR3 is TGTGCCAGCAGCTCGGTGGACAGGAAAAACAATGAGCAGTTCTTC. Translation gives CASSSVDRKNNEQFF.

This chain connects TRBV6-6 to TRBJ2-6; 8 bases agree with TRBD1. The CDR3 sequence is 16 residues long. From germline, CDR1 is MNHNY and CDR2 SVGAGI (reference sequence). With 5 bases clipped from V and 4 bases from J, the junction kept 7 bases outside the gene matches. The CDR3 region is CASSRSQGVGANVLTF. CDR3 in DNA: TGTGCCAGCAGTCGATCACAGGGGGTCGGGGCCAACGTCCTGACTTTC.

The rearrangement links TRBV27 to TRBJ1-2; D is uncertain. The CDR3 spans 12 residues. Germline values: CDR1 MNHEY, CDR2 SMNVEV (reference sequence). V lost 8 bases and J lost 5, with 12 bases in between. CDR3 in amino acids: CASGGKGYGYTF. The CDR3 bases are TGTGCCAGCGGAGGAAAGGGATATGGCTACACCTTC.

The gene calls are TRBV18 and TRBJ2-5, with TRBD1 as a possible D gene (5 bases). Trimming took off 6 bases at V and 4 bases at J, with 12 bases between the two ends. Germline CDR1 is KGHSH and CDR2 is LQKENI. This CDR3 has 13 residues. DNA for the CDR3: TGTGCCAGCTCTCAAGACAGCTTAGAGACCCAGTACTTC. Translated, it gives CASSQDSLETQYF.

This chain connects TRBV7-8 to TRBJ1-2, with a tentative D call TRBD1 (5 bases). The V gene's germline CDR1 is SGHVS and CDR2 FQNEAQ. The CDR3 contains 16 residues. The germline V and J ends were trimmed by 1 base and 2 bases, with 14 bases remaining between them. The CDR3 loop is CASSLVLRGANYGYTF. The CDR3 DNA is TGTGCCAGCAGCTTAGTACTTCGCGGGGCCAACTATGGCTACACCTTC. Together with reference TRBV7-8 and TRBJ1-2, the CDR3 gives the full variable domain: GAGVSQSPRYKVAKRGQDVALRCDPISGHVSLFWYQQALGQGPEFLTYFQNEAQLDKSGLPSDRFFAERPEGSVSTLKIQRTQQEDSAVYLCASSLVLRGANYGYTFGSGTRLTVV.

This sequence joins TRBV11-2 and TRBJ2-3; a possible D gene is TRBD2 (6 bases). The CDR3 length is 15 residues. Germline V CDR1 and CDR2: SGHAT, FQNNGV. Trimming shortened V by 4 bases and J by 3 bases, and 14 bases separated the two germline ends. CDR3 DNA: TGTGCCAGCAGCTCTTGGGGGGTGCATACAGATACGCAGTATTTT. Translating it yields CASSSWGVHTDTQYF. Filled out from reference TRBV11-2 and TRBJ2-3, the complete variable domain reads EAGVAQSPRYKIIEKRQSVAFWCNPISGHATLYWYQQILGQGPKLLIQFQNNGVVDDSQLPKDRFSAERLKGVDSTLKIQPAKLEDSAVYLCASSSWGVHTDTQYFGPGTRLTVL.

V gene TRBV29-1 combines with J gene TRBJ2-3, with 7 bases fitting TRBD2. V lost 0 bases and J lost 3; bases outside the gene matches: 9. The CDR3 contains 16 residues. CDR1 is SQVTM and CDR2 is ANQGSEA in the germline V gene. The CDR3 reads CSVEEMAGEVTDTQYF. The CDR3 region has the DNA TGCAGCGTTGAAGAGATGGCGGGAGAAGTTACAGATACGCAGTATTTT.

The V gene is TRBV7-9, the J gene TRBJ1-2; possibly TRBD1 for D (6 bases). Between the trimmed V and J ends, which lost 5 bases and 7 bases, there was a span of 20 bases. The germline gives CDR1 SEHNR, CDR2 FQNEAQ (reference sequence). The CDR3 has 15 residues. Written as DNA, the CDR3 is TGTGCCAGCAGCCCCTCGCGACCAGGGGTATCTGGCTACACCTTC. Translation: CASSPSRPGVSGYTF.

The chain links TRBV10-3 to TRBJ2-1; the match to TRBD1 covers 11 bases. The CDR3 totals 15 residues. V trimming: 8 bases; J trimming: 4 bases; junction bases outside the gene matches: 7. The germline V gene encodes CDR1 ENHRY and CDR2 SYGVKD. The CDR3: CAIGPGQGAYNEQFF. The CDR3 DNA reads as TGTGCCATCGGACCCGGACAGGGGGCTTACAATGAGCAGTTCTTC.

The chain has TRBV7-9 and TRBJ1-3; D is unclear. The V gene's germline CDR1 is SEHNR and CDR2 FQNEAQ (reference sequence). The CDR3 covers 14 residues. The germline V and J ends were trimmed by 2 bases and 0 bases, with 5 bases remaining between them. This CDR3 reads CASSLSGSGNTIYF. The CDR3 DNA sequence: TGTGCCAGCAGCTTATCGGGCTCTGGAAACACCATATATTTT.

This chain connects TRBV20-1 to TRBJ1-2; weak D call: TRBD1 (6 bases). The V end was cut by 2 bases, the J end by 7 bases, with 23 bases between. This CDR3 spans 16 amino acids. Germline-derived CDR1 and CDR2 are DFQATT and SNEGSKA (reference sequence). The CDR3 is CSARNTRKGQPIGYTF. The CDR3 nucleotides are TGCAGTGCTAGAAACACCCGAAAAGGACAGCCCATTGGCTACACCTTC.

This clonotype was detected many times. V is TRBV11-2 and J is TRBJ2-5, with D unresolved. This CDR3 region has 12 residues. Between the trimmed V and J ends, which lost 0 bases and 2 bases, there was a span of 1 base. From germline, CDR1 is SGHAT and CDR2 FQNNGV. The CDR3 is CASSLEQETQYF. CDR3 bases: TGTGCCAGCAGCTTAGAGCAAGAGACCCAGTACTTC.

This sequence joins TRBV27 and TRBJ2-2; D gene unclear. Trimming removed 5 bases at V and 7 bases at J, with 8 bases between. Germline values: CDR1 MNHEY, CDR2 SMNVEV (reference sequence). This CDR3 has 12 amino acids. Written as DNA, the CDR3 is TGTGCCAGCAGTCCAAATTACGGGGAGCTGTTTTTT. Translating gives CASSPNYGELFF.

This CDR3 is CASSLGGIDSPLHF. CDR3 sequence (DNA): TGTGCCAGCAGTCTTGGGGGCATTGATTCACCCCTCCACTTT. J is TRBJ1-6 and V is TRBV6-6; a possible D gene is TRBD1 (6 bases). This CDR3 has 14 residues. Trimming shortened V by 5 bases and J by 8 bases, and 13 bases separated the two germline ends. From germline, CDR1 is MNHNY and CDR2 SVGAGI (reference sequence).

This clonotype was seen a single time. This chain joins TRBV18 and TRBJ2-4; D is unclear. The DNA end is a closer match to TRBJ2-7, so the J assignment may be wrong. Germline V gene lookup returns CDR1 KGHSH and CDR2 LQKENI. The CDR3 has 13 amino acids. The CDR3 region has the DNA TGTGCCAGCTCACGAAGCTATCTCTACGAGCAGTACTTC. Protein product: CASSRSYLYEQYF.

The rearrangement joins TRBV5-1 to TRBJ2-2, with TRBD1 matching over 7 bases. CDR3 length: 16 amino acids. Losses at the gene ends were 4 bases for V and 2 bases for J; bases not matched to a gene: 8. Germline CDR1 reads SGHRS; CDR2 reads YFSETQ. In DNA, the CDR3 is TGCGCCAGCAGCCCCATGACAGGGAGTAACACCGGGGAGCTGTTTTTT. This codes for CASSPMTGSNTGELFF.

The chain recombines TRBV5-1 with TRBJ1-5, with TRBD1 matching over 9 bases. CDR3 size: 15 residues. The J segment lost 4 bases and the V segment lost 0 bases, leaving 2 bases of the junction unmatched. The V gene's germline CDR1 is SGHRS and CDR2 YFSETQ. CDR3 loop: CASSLEGQGNQPQHF. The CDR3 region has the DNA TGCGCCAGCAGCTTGGAAGGACAGGGGAATCAGCCCCAGCATTTT.

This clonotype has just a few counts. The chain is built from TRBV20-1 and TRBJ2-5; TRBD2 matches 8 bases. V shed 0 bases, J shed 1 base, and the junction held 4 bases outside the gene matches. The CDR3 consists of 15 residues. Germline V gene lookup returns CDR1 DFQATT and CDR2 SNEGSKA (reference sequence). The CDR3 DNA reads TGCAGTGCTAGAGATTTCGGGGGGGCCCAAGAGACCCAGTACTTC. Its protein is CSARDFGGAQETQYF.

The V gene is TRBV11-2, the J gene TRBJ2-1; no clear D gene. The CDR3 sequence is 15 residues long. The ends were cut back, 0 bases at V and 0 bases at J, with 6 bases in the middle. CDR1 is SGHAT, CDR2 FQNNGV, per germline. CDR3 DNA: TGTGCCAGCAGCTTAGACTGGGTCTCCTACAATGAGCAGTTCTTC. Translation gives CASSLDWVSYNEQFF.

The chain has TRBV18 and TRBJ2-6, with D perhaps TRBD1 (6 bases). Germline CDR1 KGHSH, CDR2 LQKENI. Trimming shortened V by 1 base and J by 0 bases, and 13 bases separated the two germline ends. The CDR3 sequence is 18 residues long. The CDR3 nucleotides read TGTGCCAGCTCACCACGTCAGGGGATGGGCTCTGGGGCCAACGTCCTGACTTTC. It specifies CASSPRQGMGSGANVLTF.

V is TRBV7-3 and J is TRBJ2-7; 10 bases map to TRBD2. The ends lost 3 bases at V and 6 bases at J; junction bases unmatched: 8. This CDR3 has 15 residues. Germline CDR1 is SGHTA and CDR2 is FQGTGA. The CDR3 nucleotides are TGTGCCAGCAGCTTGGGACTAGCGAGTGGTGGCGAGCAGTACTTC. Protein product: CASSLGLASGGEQYF.

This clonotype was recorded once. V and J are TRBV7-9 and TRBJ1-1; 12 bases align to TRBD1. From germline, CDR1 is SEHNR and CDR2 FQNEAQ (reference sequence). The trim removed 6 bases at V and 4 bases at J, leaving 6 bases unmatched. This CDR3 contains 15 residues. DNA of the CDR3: TGTGCCAGCAGACCGGGACAGGGGGCAGTCACTGAAGCTTTCTTT. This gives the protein CASRPGQGAVTEAFF.

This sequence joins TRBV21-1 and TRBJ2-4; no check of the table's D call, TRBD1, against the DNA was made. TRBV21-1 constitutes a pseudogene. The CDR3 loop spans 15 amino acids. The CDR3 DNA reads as TGTGCCAGCAGCAAAGGGGACGCCTCAGCAGACATTCAGTACTTC. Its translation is CASSKGDASADIQYF.